What follows are 22 T cell receptor beta chains derived from one specimen sequenced in a study of T cell repertoires in cytomegalovirus infection. Each CDR3 protein gets one entry after TCRdb re-called the reads with MiXCR. The sample consists of about 50,000 distinct CDR3 sequences, 20% of them appearing once. Their specific antigens are unknown. The material sequenced was CD8+ T cells from cultured PBMCs, taken from culture after CMV antigen stimulation. The source of these receptors is a human donor in good health (CMV status not recorded). Some clones in this sample may be carry-over from other donors' samples.

The chain carries TRBV2 and TRBJ2-1; TRBD1 is a possible D gene (6 bases). This CDR3 is built from 14 residues. Per the germline V gene, CDR1 is SNHLY and CDR2 is FYNNEI. V was shortened by 10 bases and J by 1 base, with 14 bases between the two germline ends. The CDR3 loop reads CAITGQSSYNEQFF. CDR3 nucleotide sequence: TGTGCCATAACGGGACAATCATCCTACAATGAGCAGTTCTTC. Variable domain in full (rest from reference TRBV2 and TRBJ2-1): EPEVTQTPSHQVTQMGQEVILRCVPISNHLYFYWYRQILGQKVEFLVSFYNNEISEKSEIFDDQFSVERPDGSNFTLKIRSTKLEDSAMYFCAITGQSSYNEQFFGPGTRLTVL.

The genes are TRBV7-8 and TRBJ2-7, with D perhaps given as TRBD1 or TRBD2 (5 bases each). Trimming cost V 0 bases and J 5 bases, with 20 bases left between them. CDR1 is SGHVS, CDR2 FQNEAQ, per germline. This CDR3 comprises 17 residues. This CDR3 is CASSLASSGTPQDEQYF. The DNA of the CDR3 is TGTGCCAGCAGCTTAGCGTCATCCGGGACCCCACAGGACGAGCAGTACTTC. Variable domain in full (rest from reference TRBV7-8 and TRBJ2-7): GAGVSQSPRYKVAKRGQDVALRCDPISGHVSLFWYQQALGQGPEFLTYFQNEAQLDKSGLPSDRFFAERPEGSVSTLKIQRTQQEDSAVYLCASSLASSGTPQDEQYFGPGTRLTVT.

The table lists this clonotype with a few counts. This rearrangement joins TRBV20-1 to TRBJ2-3, with D possibly matching TRBD2 (6 bases). The ends were cut back, 3 bases at V and 4 bases at J, with 14 bases in the middle. Germline CDR1 reads DFQATT; CDR2 reads SNEGSKA (reference sequence). The CDR3 totals 14 residues. The CDR3 DNA sequence: TGCAGTGCTAGCGGTGGGGGGAACGCAGATACGCAGTATTTT. This encodes CSASGGGNADTQYF.

J is TRBJ1-6 and V is TRBV28; D possibly corresponds to TRBD1 (6 bases). The CDR3 loop spans 13 amino acids. Deletions cut 10 bases from V and 10 bases from J, with 17 bases between. CDR1 and CDR2 (germline): MDHEN, SYDVKM. CDR3 DNA: TGTGCCACCGGGGGGGGCGGTTTGTCACCCCTCCACTTT. This translates into CATGGGGLSPLHF.

The V call is TRBV4-1, the J call TRBJ2-3; 10 bases align to TRBD2. The CDR3 extends over 18 amino acids. Germline lookup yields CDR1 MGHRA and CDR2 YSYEKL. Trimming at V came to 1 base and at J to 0 bases, leaving 7 bases not matched to a gene. CDR3 region: CASSQVPRLAGSTDTQYF. The CDR3 region has the DNA TGCGCCAGCAGCCAAGTTCCTCGACTAGCGGGCAGCACAGATACGCAGTATTTT.

V gene TRBV4-1 combines with J gene TRBJ2-7; D call uncertain. The V end lost 3 bases, the J end lost 3 bases, and 12 bases lay between the germline ends. Germline V gives CDR1 MGHRA, CDR2 YSYEKL. This CDR3 has 14 amino acids. CDR3 in DNA: TGCGCCAGCAGCCAGGGGATACTGGTCTACGAGCAGTACTTC. It is translated as CASSQGILVYEQYF.

This chain connects TRBV6-2 or TRBV6-3 to TRBJ2-1, with 12 positions matching TRBD2. CDR1 and CDR2 from the germline V gene are MNHEY and SVGEGT. V gave up 2 bases and J gave up 4 bases; unmatched junction bases: 12. The CDR3 spans 19 residues. The CDR3 DNA is TGTGCCAGCAGTTACATTGCTAGCGGGGGGGACGGACGATACAATGAGCAGTTCTTC. Its translation is CASSYIASGGDGRYNEQFF.

The chain is built from TRBV7-9 and TRBJ1-1; D gene uncertain. Germline V lookup: CDR1 SEHNR, CDR2 FQNEAQ (reference sequence). The V and J ends lost 2 bases and 1 base respectively, with 8 bases between them. CDR3 length equals 14 residues. CDR3 DNA: TGTGCCAGCAGCTTACTGGATAAGAACACTGAAGCTTTCTTT. Its translation: CASSLLDKNTEAFF.

The chain has TRBV6-4 and TRBJ2-3; 11 bases are a match to TRBD2. The CDR3 is made up of 15 amino acids. The germline CDR1 and CDR2 sequences are MRHNA and SNTAGT. V lost 6 bases and J lost 3; bases outside the gene matches: 5. The CDR3 DNA is TGTGCCAGCAGCACTAGCGGGGGAGGGACAGATACGCAGTATTTT. Its protein product is CASSTSGGGTDTQYF.

This clonotype has only a few counts. The chain joins TRBV6-5 to TRBJ1-1; D not resolved. The V gene lost 8 bases and the J gene lost 1 base, with 11 bases spanning the gap. CDR3 length: 13 amino acids. The germline CDR1 and CDR2 sequences are MNHEY and SVGAGI. In DNA form, the CDR3 reads TGTGCCAGCCTATTAAAGGAGAACACTGAAGCTTTCTTT. Translation: CASLLKENTEAFF.

This clonotype turned up a few times. The J gene is TRBJ2-7, the V gene TRBV4-1; D may be TRBD1 (6 bases). The CDR3 sequence is 15 residues long. Trimming shortened V by 4 bases and J by 2 bases, and 15 bases separated the two germline ends. Per germline, CDR1 MGHRA and CDR2 YSYEKL. The DNA of the CDR3 is TGCGCCAGCAGCCGAGGGACATCAGAGACCTACGAGCAGTACTTC. Translated, it gives CASSRGTSETYEQYF.

The rearrangement links TRBV6-5 to TRBJ2-1, with a tentative D call TRBD2 (7 bases). The CDR3 contains 14 residues. The V gene's germline CDR1 is MNHEY and CDR2 SVGAGI. V lost 7 bases and J 7 bases, leaving 17 bases between the germline ends. CDR3: CASTGGQAGNEQFF. DNA of the CDR3: TGTGCCAGCACCGGGGGGCAGGCAGGGAATGAGCAGTTCTTC.

This clonotype came up once. The CDR3 protein is CASGAGTDSGYTF. CDR3 DNA sequence: TGTGCCAGCGGCGCGGGGACAGACTCTGGCTACACCTTC. The V call is TRBV7-8, the J call TRBJ1-2; 7 bases match TRBD1. The CDR3 has 13 amino acids. Germline loops: CDR1 SGHVS, CDR2 FQNEAQ. V lost 8 bases to trimming and J lost 7 bases; unmatched junction nucleotides: 10.

The chain uses TRBV7-9 and TRBJ2-7; 12 bases align to TRBD2. The length of the CDR3 is 14 residues. Germline V gives CDR1 SEHNR, CDR2 FQNEAQ (reference sequence). J gave up 3 bases and V 3 bases, and 0 bases lay outside the gene matches. This chain's CDR3 is CASSLTSGGYEQYF. The CDR3 bases are TGTGCCAGCAGCTTGACTAGCGGGGGCTACGAGCAGTACTTC.

The gene calls are TRBV7-9 and TRBJ1-1, with D possibly TRBD1 on 5 matching bases. Germline V gene sequence: CDR1 SEHNR, CDR2 FQNEAQ (reference sequence). With 5 bases removed from V and 4 bases from J, the gap between germline ends came to 11 bases. CDR3 length equals 13 residues. The CDR3 reads CASSGGGGTEAFF. DNA for the CDR3: TGTGCCAGCAGCGGTGGGGGGGGCACTGAAGCTTTCTTT.

The J gene is TRBJ2-3, the V gene TRBV12-3 or TRBV12-4; D is perhaps TRBD1 (6 bases). V gave up 4 bases and J gave up 0 bases, with 17 bases separating them. The CDR3 covers 17 residues. The CDR3 is CASSSILWTASTDTQYF. CDR3 nucleotide sequence: TGTGCCAGCAGTTCGATACTTTGGACAGCGAGCACAGATACGCAGTATTTT.

This clonotype was seen a few times. The chain has TRBV4-1 and TRBJ2-1, with D perhaps matching TRBD1 or TRBD2 (6 bases each). This CDR3 is built from 13 residues. The germline V gene has CDR1 MGHRA and CDR2 YSYEKL. Trimming cost V 4 bases and J 8 bases, with 12 bases left between them. CDR3 residues: CASSPSGAYEQFF. In nucleotides, the CDR3 is TGCGCCAGCAGCCCCTCGGGGGCCTATGAGCAGTTCTTC.

The rearrangement uses TRBV7-2 and TRBJ2-7; the D is unclear. Trimming shortened V by 3 bases and J by 3 bases, and 3 bases separated the two germline ends. Per the germline V gene, CDR1 is SGHTA and CDR2 is FQGNSA. This CDR3 spans 11 amino acids. In DNA, the CDR3 is TGTGCCAGCAGCTTCAACTACGAGCAGTACTTC. Protein sequence: CASSFNYEQYF.

This clonotype was detected a few times. V gene TRBV7-2 combines with J gene TRBJ2-5; no definite D call. Deletions cut 4 bases from V and 5 bases from J, with 17 bases between. Germline V CDR1 and CDR2: SGHTA, FQGNSA. The CDR3 loop spans 15 amino acids. Here the CDR3 reads CASSSYLTSDETQYF. DNA of the CDR3: TGTGCCAGCAGCTCTTATCTGACTTCTGACGAGACCCAGTACTTC. Full variable domain (remainder filled in from reference TRBV7-2 and TRBJ2-5): GAGVSQSPSNKVTEKGKDVELRCDPISGHTALYWYRQSLGQGLEFLIYFQGNSAPDKSGLPSDRFSAERTGGSVSTLTIQRTQQEDSAVYLCASSSYLTSDETQYFGPGTRLLVL.

This clonotype was counted only a few times. At one end the junction does not follow the germline gene, possibly because of a read error. The rearrangement links TRBV6-5 to TRBJ2-1, with no clear D. The germline gives CDR1 MNHEY, CDR2 SVGAGI. The CDR3 covers 15 residues. The CDR3 nucleotides read TGTGCCAGCAGGACAACCGTGAGCTCCTATAATGAGCAGTTCTTC. Translated: CASRTTVSSYNEQFF.

A single count supports this clonotype. The rearrangement links TRBV7-9 to TRBJ1-2; 7 bases are shared with TRBD1. The length of the CDR3 is 16 residues. V was pared by 5 bases and J by 4 bases, with 13 bases of the junction left unmatched. The V gene's germline CDR1 is SEHNR and CDR2 FQNEAQ (reference sequence). The CDR3 loop reads CASSGDRDGVIYGYTF. CDR3 nucleotide sequence: TGTGCCAGCAGCGGTGACAGGGATGGGGTTATCTATGGCTACACCTTC. Variable domain in full (rest from reference TRBV7-9 and TRBJ1-2): DTGVSQNPRHKITKRGQNVTFRCDPISEHNRLYWYRQTLGQGPEFLTYFQNEAQLEKSRLLSDRFSAERPKGSFSTLEIQRTEQGDSAMYLCASSGDRDGVIYGYTFGSGTRLTVV.

The V gene is TRBV7-9, the J gene TRBJ2-1; TRBD2 matches at 7 bases. There are 14 residues in the CDR3. Germline V CDR1 and CDR2: SEHNR, FQNEAQ (reference sequence). V was pared by 4 bases and J by 8 bases, with 8 bases of the junction left unmatched. CDR3 in amino acids: CASSSKSGAYEQFF. Here the CDR3 DNA reads TGTGCCAGCAGCTCGAAGAGCGGGGCCTATGAGCAGTTCTTC.